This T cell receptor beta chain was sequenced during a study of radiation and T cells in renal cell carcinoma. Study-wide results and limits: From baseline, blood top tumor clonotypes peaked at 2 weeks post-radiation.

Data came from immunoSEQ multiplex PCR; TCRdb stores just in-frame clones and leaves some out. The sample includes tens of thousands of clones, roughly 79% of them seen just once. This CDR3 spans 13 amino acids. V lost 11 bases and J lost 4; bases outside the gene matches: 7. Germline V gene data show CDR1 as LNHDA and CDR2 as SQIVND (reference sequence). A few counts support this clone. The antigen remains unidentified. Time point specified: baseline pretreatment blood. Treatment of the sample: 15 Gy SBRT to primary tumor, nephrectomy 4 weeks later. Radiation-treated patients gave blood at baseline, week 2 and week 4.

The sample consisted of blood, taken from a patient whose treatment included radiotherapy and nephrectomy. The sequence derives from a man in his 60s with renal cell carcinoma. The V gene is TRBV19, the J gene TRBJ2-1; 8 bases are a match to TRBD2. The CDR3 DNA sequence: TGTGCCTGCGGGGGGAGGGTGTACAATGAGCAGTTCTTC. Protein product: CACGGRVYNEQFF. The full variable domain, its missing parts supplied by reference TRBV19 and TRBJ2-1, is DGGITQSPKYLFRKEGQNVTLSCEQNLNHDAMYWYRQDPGQGLRLIYYSQIVNDFQKGDIAEGYSVSREKKESFPLTVTSAQKNPTAFYLCACGGRVYNEQFFGPGTRLTVL.